Below are 16 T cell receptor beta chains sequenced from a single sample in a study of graft-versus-host responses after intestinal transplantation. Only in-frame clones appear in the TCRdb table, and some are missing; sequencing was by immunoSEQ multiplex PCR. This table holds thousands of clones, 30% found once. The material was alloreactive CD4+ T cells from a mixed lymphocyte reaction culture, obtained before transplantation. Subset of the sample: CFSE-low proliferating T cells sorted from roughly six-day pre-transplant mixed lymphocyte reaction (GvH or HvG direction). These receptors all come from a human patient who was an organ donor for intestinal transplantation.

The chain links TRBV7-2 to TRBJ1-5; no clear D. Germline V CDR1 and CDR2: SGHTA, FQGNSA. This CDR3 has 13 residues. Trimming cost V 3 bases and J 1 base, with 4 bases left between them. The chain's CDR3 is CASSLRSNQPQHF. As DNA, the CDR3 is TGTGCCAGCAGCTTGAGGAGCAATCAGCCCCAGCATTTT.

The chain employs TRBV10-3 and TRBJ2-3; 14 nucleotides line up with TRBD2. The junction had 4 bases not matched to a gene; V was cut back by 3 bases and J by 8 bases. The CDR3 consists of 15 residues. Per germline, CDR1 ENHRY and CDR2 SYGVKD. CDR3 DNA: TGTGCCATCAGTGACCCCGGGACTAGCGGGAGTACGCAGTATTTT. This translates into CAISDPGTSGSTQYF.

This clone turned up a few times. V and J are TRBV7-2 and TRBJ2-1, with 9 bases fitting TRBD1. Germline lookup yields CDR1 SGHTA and CDR2 FQGNSA. After removal of 6 bases from V and 8 bases from J, the junction contained 8 bases not matched to a gene. This CDR3 spans 14 amino acids. The CDR3 sequence is CASSNRDRVDEQFF. In DNA, the CDR3 is TGTGCCAGCAGTAACCGGGACAGGGTAGATGAGCAGTTCTTC.

The chain has TRBV6-4 and TRBJ2-1; 7 positions match TRBD1. Losses at the gene ends were 2 bases for V and 12 bases for J; bases not matched to a gene: 10. CDR3 length: 14 residues. The germline V gene has CDR1 MRHNA and CDR2 SNTAGT. This CDR3 reads CASSDGVEGAVQFF. The CDR3, as DNA: TGTGCCAGCAGTGACGGGGTCGAGGGGGCCGTGCAGTTCTTC.

The J gene is TRBJ2-3, the V gene TRBV11-2; D possibly corresponds to TRBD2 (5 bases). The length of the CDR3 is 12 residues. The V gene's germline CDR1 is SGHAT and CDR2 FQNNGV. V was clipped by 5 bases and J by 6 bases, with 9 bases between them. CDR3 residues: CASSPQRDTQYF. DNA of the CDR3: TGTGCCAGCAGCCCACAGCGGGATACGCAGTATTTT.

This chain uses TRBV27 with TRBJ1-5; D is unclear. V dropped 6 bases and J dropped 0 bases, with 9 bases sitting between them. Per germline, CDR1 MNHEY and CDR2 SMNVEV (reference sequence). The CDR3 sequence is 14 residues long. CDR3 coding DNA: TGTGCCAGCAGACGCCGGGGTAGCAATCAGCCCCAGCATTTT. As protein: CASRRRGSNQPQHF.

The chain combines TRBV10-1 with TRBJ1-1; 7 bases are shared with TRBD1. CDR3 length: 21 residues. Germline loops: CDR1 WNHNN, CDR2 SYGVQD (reference sequence). V dropped 2 bases and J dropped 0; count of bases not matched to a gene: 21. CDR3 region: CASSEGVEGQPRIGMNTEAFF. In DNA, the CDR3 is TGCGCCAGCAGTGAGGGGGTAGAGGGACAGCCCCGCATTGGCATGAACACTGAAGCTTTCTTT.

By sample share, this clone is large (0.1 to 1%). Its ends do not fully match the called genes, so a read error is possible. The chain employs TRBV7-7 and TRBJ2-7; possible D gene TRBD1, 5 bases. Germline V lookup: CDR1 SSHAT, CDR2 FNYEAQ (reference sequence). There are 13 residues in the CDR3. This chain's CDR3 is CASSLGRAYEQYF. The CDR3 DNA follows: TGTGCTAGCAGCTTAGGCAGGGCCTACGAGCAGTACTTC.

This clone appeared a few times. The chain carries TRBV6-6 and TRBJ1-1, with 11 bases matching TRBD1. The CDR3 extends over 14 amino acids. The germline gives CDR1 MNHNY, CDR2 SVGAGI (reference sequence). V lost 4 bases to trimming and J lost 5 bases; unmatched junction nucleotides: 3. CDR3 residues: CASSSDRGRTEAFF. The DNA of the CDR3 is TGTGCCAGCAGTTCGGACAGGGGGCGGACTGAAGCTTTCTTT.

This clone was seen just once. The rearrangement links TRBV10-2 to TRBJ2-3, with 8 bases that match TRBD2. The CDR3 is made up of 14 amino acids. Germline V gene lookup returns CDR1 WSHSY and CDR2 SAAADI. V trimming: 2 bases; J trimming: 6 bases; junction bases outside the gene matches: 4. The DNA of the CDR3 is TGCGCCAGCAGTGAGGGGACTAGGGGGGATACGCAGTATTTT. Protein product: CASSEGTRGDTQYF.

There are a few counts of this clone. V usage is TRBV11-2 and J usage is TRBJ2-7; D is possibly TRBD1 (6 bases). Germline CDR1 reads SGHAT; CDR2 reads FQNNGV. The germline V and J ends were trimmed by 5 bases and 3 bases, with 11 bases remaining between them. The CDR3 sequence is 13 residues long. As DNA, the CDR3 is TGTGCCAGCAGCCCGGACAGATACTACGAGCAGTACTTC. Amino acid sequence: CASSPDRYYEQYF.

This clone was seen only a few times. The rearrangement links TRBV19 to TRBJ2-4; D ambiguous. Trimming removed 5 bases from V and 0 bases from J, with 5 bases in between. This CDR3 is built from 13 residues. Germline CDR1 is LNHDA and CDR2 is SQIVND (reference sequence). CDR3 protein: CASSGAAKNIQYF. The CDR3 region has the DNA TGTGCCAGTAGTGGAGCAGCCAAAAACATTCAGTACTTC.

This clone is classed as medium-sized. The rearrangement links TRBV4-1 to TRBJ1-5; no reliable D call. CDR1 MGHRA and CDR2 YSYEKL come from the germline V gene. The CDR3 covers 14 residues. V gave up 0 bases and J gave up 5 bases, with 8 bases separating them. Here the CDR3 DNA reads TGCGCCAGCAGCCAAGACTTAATAGATCAGCCCCAGCATTTT. Amino acid sequence: CASSQDLIDQPQHF.

V gene TRBV6-4 combines with J gene TRBJ2-1; 10 bases match TRBD2. The CDR3 has 15 amino acids. The V segment lost 5 bases and the J segment 6 bases; nucleotides outside the gene matches: 7. Per the germline V gene, CDR1 is MRHNA and CDR2 is SNTAGT. The CDR3, as DNA: TGTGCCAGCAGTATGCTAGCGGGAGTTCCCAATGAGCAGTTCTTC. Residues: CASSMLAGVPNEQFF.

There are a few counts of this clone. The V call is TRBV28, the J call TRBJ2-3; no definite D call. Trimming left V 5 bases short and J 8 bases short, with 11 bases between. This CDR3 has 12 amino acids. Germline V gene data show CDR1 as MDHEN and CDR2 as SYDVKM. DNA for the CDR3: TGTGCCAGCAGTCTGCAGTCTGGTACGCAGTATTTT. This gives the protein CASSLQSGTQYF.

This clone was seen more than once but under ten times. This chain connects TRBV11-3 to TRBJ2-1; TRBD1 might be the D (6 bases). Trimming removed 0 bases at V and 13 bases at J, with 7 bases between. This CDR3 region has 11 residues. Germline V gene data show CDR1 as SGHNT and CDR2 as YENEEA. CDR3 in DNA: TGTGCCAGCAGCTTAGAGGGACAACAGTTCTTC. Amino acids: CASSLEGQQFF. Combining the CDR3 with reference TRBV11-3 and TRBJ2-1 gives the whole variable domain EAGVVQSPRYKIIEKKQPVAFWCNPISGHNTLYWYLQNLGQGPELLIRYENEEAVDDSQLPKDRFSAERLKGVDSTLKIQPAELGDSAVYLCASSLEGQQFFGPGTRLTVL.